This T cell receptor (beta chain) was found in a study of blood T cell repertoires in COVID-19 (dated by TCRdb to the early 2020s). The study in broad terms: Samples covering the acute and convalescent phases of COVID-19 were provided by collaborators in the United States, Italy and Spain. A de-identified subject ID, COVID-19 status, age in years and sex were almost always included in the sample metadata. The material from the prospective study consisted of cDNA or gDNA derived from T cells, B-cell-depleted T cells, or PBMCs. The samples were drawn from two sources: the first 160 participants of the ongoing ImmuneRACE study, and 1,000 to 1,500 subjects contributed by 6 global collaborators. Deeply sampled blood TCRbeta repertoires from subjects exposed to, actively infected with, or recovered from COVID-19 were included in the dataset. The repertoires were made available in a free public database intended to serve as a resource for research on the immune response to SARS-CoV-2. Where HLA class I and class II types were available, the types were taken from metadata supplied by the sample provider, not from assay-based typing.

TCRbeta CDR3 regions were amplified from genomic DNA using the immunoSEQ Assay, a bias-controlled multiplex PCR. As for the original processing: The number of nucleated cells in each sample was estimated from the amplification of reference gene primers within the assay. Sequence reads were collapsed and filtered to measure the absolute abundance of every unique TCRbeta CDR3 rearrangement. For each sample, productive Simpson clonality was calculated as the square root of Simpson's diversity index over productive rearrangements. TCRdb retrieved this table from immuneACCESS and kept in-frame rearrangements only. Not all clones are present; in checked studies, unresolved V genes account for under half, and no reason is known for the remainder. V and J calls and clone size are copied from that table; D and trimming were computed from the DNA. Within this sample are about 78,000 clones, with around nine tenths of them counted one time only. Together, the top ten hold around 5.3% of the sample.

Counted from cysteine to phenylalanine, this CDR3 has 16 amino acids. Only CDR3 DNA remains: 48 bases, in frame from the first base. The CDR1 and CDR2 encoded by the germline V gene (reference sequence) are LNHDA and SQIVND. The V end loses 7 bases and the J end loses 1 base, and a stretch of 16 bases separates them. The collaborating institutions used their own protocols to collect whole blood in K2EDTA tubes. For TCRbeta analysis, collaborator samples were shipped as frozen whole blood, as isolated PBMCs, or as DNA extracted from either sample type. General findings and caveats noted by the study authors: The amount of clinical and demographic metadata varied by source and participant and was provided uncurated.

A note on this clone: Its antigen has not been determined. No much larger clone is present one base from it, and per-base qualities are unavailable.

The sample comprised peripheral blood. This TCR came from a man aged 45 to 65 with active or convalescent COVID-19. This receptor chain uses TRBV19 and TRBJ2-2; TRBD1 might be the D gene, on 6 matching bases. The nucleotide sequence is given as TGTGCCAGTACTAACCGGGACAACGAGAACACCGGGGAGCTGTTTTTT. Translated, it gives CASTNRDNENTGELFF.